The clone carrying this TCR beta chain was observed a handful of times. Its target is not known. The PCR made use of 60 Vbeta and 13 Jbeta primers. Sequencing was performed with immunoSEQ multiplex PCR; in TCRdb, only in-frame clones are kept and a portion is missing. The sample has approximately 100,000 clones, 74% seen once. The sample is drawn from a study of cytomegalovirus exposure and HLA in healthy donors. Study observations and caveats: An apparent linkage of common viral pathogens to several of the most significant clusters emerged in a later analysis.

Germline CDR1 reads SGHTA; CDR2 reads FQGTGA. This CDR3 has 15 amino acids. V lost 1 base and J 2 bases, leaving 10 bases between the germline ends. The sequence came from a man aged 45 to 65 in good health and CMV-seropositive. The chain joins TRBV7-3 to TRBJ2-3; a possible D gene is TRBD2 (5 bases). The sample consisted of PBMCs. The CDR3 DNA reads TGTGCCAGCAGCTTAAAGGTCGGGGACACAGATACGCAGTATTTT. Its translation: CASSLKVGDTDTQYF. The whole variable domain, remainder taken from reference TRBV7-3 and TRBJ2-3, is GAGVSQTPSNKVTEKGKYVELRCDPISGHTALYWYRQSLGQGPEFLIYFQGTGAADDSGLPNDRFFAVRPEGSVSTLKIQRTERGDSAVYLCASSLKVGDTDTQYFGPGTRLTVL.